This T cell receptor beta chain was sequenced in a study of shared clonotypes between healthy human individuals. Study background: CD4 naive and memory got three plates each, CD8 naive two, CD8 memory one.

Naive CD8 cells lacked CD45RO and underwent positive selection for CCR7, leaving out terminally differentiated effector memory CD45RA+ cells. This CDR3 is built from 16 residues. Germline assignment: CDR1 SGHRS and CDR2 YFSETQ. V was pared by 5 bases and J by 1 base, with 19 bases between. Study outcomes and limitations: In a handful of donors, around 5.5% of naive CD4 clonotypes appeared in common. It was the few donors that limited the genetic and exposure-history diversity represented.

Turning to this clone: The antigen remains undetermined.

In the authors' methods: Filtering differed because ImmunoSEQ produced junction-only sequences that carried no quality scores. The assay was immunoSEQ multiplex PCR, and TCRdb's table has in-frame clones only and misses some. Clone size and the V and J calls come from that table; the DNA yielded D and trimming. The profile shows 750,000 to 1,000,000 clones, more than 85% of them singletons. Sequencing was done on a sample of naive CD8+ T cells sorted from blood. This chain links TRBV5-1 with TRBJ2-7; D is possibly TRBD1 or TRBD2 (5 bases each). The sequence came from a man aged 25-40 years in good health. The CDR3 DNA is TGCGCCAGCAGGGTGGCCGTCGAGGGGCTTTCCTACGAGCAGTACTTC. Protein product: CASRVAVEGLSYEQYF.